The following is a T cell receptor beta chain sequence with its context. Under the authors' procedure: Reference gene primers were amplified, and this amplification served to estimate nucleated cell counts. Sequencing used immunoSEQ multiplex PCR; TCRdb keeps in-frame clones, though not all of them. The DNA gave D and trimming, while V, J and clone size come from that table. Of about 51,000 clones in the sample, around 87% were seen once. These data originate in a study of blood T cell repertoires in COVID-19. Sample: peripheral blood. The receptor was derived from a man in his fifties with active COVID-19.

DNA of the CDR3: TGTGCCACCTGGCGGGACGCACTTGGTCAGCCCCAGCATTTT. This sequence encodes CATWRDALGQPQHF. The chain uses TRBV6-6 and TRBJ1-5, with D maybe TRBD1 (5 bases). The CDR3 is made up of 14 amino acids. Trimming left V 10 bases short and J 6 bases short, with 19 bases between. Germline V lookup: CDR1 MNHNY, CDR2 SVGAGI (reference sequence).